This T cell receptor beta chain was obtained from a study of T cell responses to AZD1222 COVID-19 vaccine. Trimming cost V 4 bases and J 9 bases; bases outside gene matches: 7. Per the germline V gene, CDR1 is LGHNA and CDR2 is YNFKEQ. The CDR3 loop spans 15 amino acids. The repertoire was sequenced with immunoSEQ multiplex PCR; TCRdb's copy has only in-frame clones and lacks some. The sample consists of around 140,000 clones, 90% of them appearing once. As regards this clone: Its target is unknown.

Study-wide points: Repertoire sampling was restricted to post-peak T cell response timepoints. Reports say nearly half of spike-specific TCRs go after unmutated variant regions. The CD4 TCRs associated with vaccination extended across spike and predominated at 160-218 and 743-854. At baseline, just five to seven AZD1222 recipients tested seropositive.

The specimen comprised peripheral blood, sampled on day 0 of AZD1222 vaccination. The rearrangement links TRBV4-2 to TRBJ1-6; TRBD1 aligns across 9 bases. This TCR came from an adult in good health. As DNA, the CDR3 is TGTGCCAGCAGCCCCCAGGGACAGGGCTGTTCACCCCTCCACTTT. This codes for CASSPQGQGCSPLHF.